The clone carrying this TCR beta chain has only one observation. CDR1 is SGHRS and CDR2 is YFSETQ in the germline V gene. The CDR3 has 15 residues. Losses at the gene ends were 4 bases for V and 4 bases for J; bases not matched to a gene: 6. These data originate in a study of cytomegalovirus exposure and HLA in healthy donors. The overall study: The same platform as the approximately 670 first-cohort repertoires was used for the 110 or so validation repertoires, a later analysis reported.

This table comes from immunoSEQ multiplex PCR, and its TCRdb copy is limited to in-frame clones, with some not included. The table lists about 200,000 clones, about 81% of them singletons, with 1% to 1.5% in the top ten. The sequencing sample was made of PBMCs. The origin of this receptor is a woman aged 30 to 39 in good health and CMV-seronegative. The chain joins TRBV5-1 to TRBJ1-3; TRBD1 agrees at 9 bases. The CDR3 loop is CASSNGTGTGNTIYF. The DNA for the CDR3 is TGCGCCAGCAGCAACGGGACAGGGACGGGAAACACCATATATTTT.